The 7 T cell receptor beta chains presented below share a single source sample, sequenced in a study of cytomegalovirus exposure and HLA in healthy donors. PCR primers comprised 60 Vbeta and 13 Jbeta primers. Only in-frame clones appear in the TCRdb table, and some are missing; sequencing was by immunoSEQ multiplex PCR. Its table records over 20,000 clones. The sample comprised PBMCs. The receptors shown here come from a man aged 60 to 75 in good health and CMV-seropositive.

The rearrangement links TRBV6-5 to TRBJ1-6; perhaps TRBD1 as D (6 bases). This CDR3 is 12 amino acids long. Trimming removed 4 bases from V and 11 bases from J, with 9 bases in between. The V gene's germline CDR1 is MNHEY and CDR2 SVGAGI. CDR3 residues: CASSWGRPPLHF. The CDR3, as DNA: TGTGCCAGCAGTTGGGGGCGGCCACCCCTCCACTTT.

The rearrangement joins TRBV6-6 to TRBJ1-5; D call uncertain. Trimming took 0 bases from V and 0 from J, leaving 6 bases between them. CDR3 length: 15 residues. Germline V gene data show CDR1 as MNHNY and CDR2 as SVGAGI (reference sequence). CDR3 in amino acids: CASSYSGSSNQPQHF. In DNA form, the CDR3 reads TGTGCCAGCAGTTACTCGGGCAGTAGCAATCAGCCCCAGCATTTT.

The CDR3 is CATSRGGTELYEQYF. Written as DNA, the CDR3 is TGTGCCACCAGCAGAGGTGGGACAGAACTCTACGAGCAGTACTTC. V and J are TRBV15 and TRBJ2-7; TRBD1 matches 7 bases. The V segment lost 1 base and the J segment 3 bases; nucleotides outside the gene matches: 6. The CDR3 has 15 amino acids. Germline CDR1 reads LNHNV; CDR2 reads YYDKDF (reference sequence).

The chain combines TRBV2 with TRBJ2-3, with TRBD2 matching over 16 bases. The CDR3 has 16 amino acids. The J segment lost 4 bases and the V segment lost 7 bases, leaving 5 bases of the junction unmatched. Germline assignment: CDR1 SNHLY and CDR2 FYNNEI. The CDR3 DNA is TGTGCCAGCACCCCGGGGACTAGCGGGAGGGCAGATACGCAGTATTTT. This translates into CASTPGTSGRADTQYF.

The chain carries TRBV6-6 and TRBJ2-3; tentatively, D is TRBD2 (5 bases). V gave up 6 bases and J gave up 3 bases, with 10 bases separating them. CDR3 length: 13 amino acids. The germline V gene has CDR1 MNHNY and CDR2 SVGAGI (reference sequence). CDR3 loop: CASSLPGTDTQYF. The CDR3 DNA reads as TGTGCCAGCAGCCTCCCGGGGACAGATACGCAGTATTTT.

The rearrangement links TRBV19 to TRBJ2-7, with 10 bases that match TRBD1. V lost 1 base, J lost 4 bases, and 7 bases stayed unmatched. The CDR3 runs to 16 residues. The germline V gene has CDR1 LNHDA and CDR2 SQIVND (reference sequence). CDR3 sequence: CASSIAPGTGAYEQYF. Here the CDR3 DNA reads TGTGCCAGTAGTATAGCCCCCGGGACAGGGGCTTACGAGCAGTACTTC.

This chain links TRBV4-1 with TRBJ1-4, with TRBD1 matching 9 bases. Germline V gives CDR1 MGHRA, CDR2 YSYEKL. This CDR3 has 14 residues. The V gene end was trimmed by 5 bases and the J gene end by 8 bases; junction bases not matched to a gene: 6. For the CDR3, the DNA is TGCGCCAGCAGCGACCGGGACAGGGACGAAAAACTGTTTTTT. It encodes CASSDRDRDEKLFF.